The 13 T cell receptor beta chains in this list originate from one sample, sequenced in a study of blood T cell repertoires in COVID-19 (dated by TCRdb to the early 2020s). Library prep was done by the immunoSEQ multiplex PCR assay. TCRdb took this table from immuneACCESS and kept in-frame rearrangements with V and J called. Such tables lack part of the clones; where checked against another copy, unresolved V genes explain under half of the gap, and the rest is unexplained. The sample has more than 300,000 clones on record, just under 90% of them singletons. Around 1.9% of the sample is taken by the ten largest. Material: peripheral blood. The receptor source for this set is a woman in her 30s with COVID-19, enrolled during active disease.

The CDR3 DNA is TGCGCCAGCACCCTGACAGGGACAGATACGCAGTATTTT. Its translation: CASTLTGTDTQYF. V gene TRBV5-1 combines with J gene TRBJ2-3; 7 nucleotides line up with TRBD1. Germline assignment: CDR1 SGHRS and CDR2 YFSETQ. The CDR3 spans 13 residues. The junction had 4 bases not matched to a gene; V was cut back by 6 bases and J by 3 bases.

The rearrangement joins TRBV27 to TRBJ1-2; 9 nucleotides align to TRBD1. The CDR3 is 13 residues long. From germline, CDR1 is MNHEY and CDR2 SMNVEV (reference sequence). Trimming at V came to 5 bases and at J to 4 bases, leaving 2 bases not matched to a gene. The CDR3: CASSPTGGYGYTF. In DNA form, the CDR3 reads TGTGCCAGCAGTCCGACAGGGGGCTATGGCTACACCTTC.

V usage is TRBV6-2 or TRBV6-3 and J usage is TRBJ2-1; D ambiguous. This CDR3 region has 12 residues. From germline, CDR1 is MNHEY and CDR2 SVGEGT. V was trimmed by 5 bases and J by 5 bases, leaving 7 bases between them. CDR3 protein: CASSPTDNEQFF. The CDR3 bases are TGTGCCAGCAGTCCGACTGACAATGAGCAGTTCTTC.

The chain is built from TRBV5-1 and TRBJ1-2; TRBD1 might be the D (6 bases). The V gene lost 0 bases and the J gene lost 2 bases, with 8 bases spanning the gap. The germline gives CDR1 SGHRS, CDR2 YFSETQ. The CDR3 runs to 14 residues. CDR3 sequence (DNA): TGCGCCAGCAGCTTGGGGACAGTGAACTATGGCTACACCTTC. Translation gives CASSLGTVNYGYTF.

V is TRBV2 and J is TRBJ1-6, with no clear D. CDR1 and CDR2 from the germline V gene are SNHLY and FYNNEI. V lost 9 bases, J lost 3 bases, and 12 bases lay in between. CDR3 size: 14 residues. The CDR3 DNA sequence: TGTGCCAGACTGGACGGAGGCTATAATTCACCCCTCCACTTT. Translating it yields CARLDGGYNSPLHF.

The CDR3, as DNA: TGTGCCAGCAGCTTCGCGCAGGGGGATCATGGCTACACCTTC. It yields the protein CASSFAQGDHGYTF. The chain recombines TRBV7-2 with TRBJ1-2; 7 bases map to TRBD1. V lost 3 bases and J lost 6; bases outside the gene matches: 7. This CDR3 contains 14 residues. CDR1 is SGHTA and CDR2 is FQGNSA in the germline V gene. Based on the CDR3 plus reference TRBV7-2 and TRBJ1-2, the full variable domain is GAGVSQSPSNKVTEKGKDVELRCDPISGHTALYWYRQSLGQGLEFLIYFQGNSAPDKSGLPSDRFSAERTGGSVSTLTIQRTQQEDSAVYLCASSFAQGDHGYTFGSGTRLTVV.

This chain uses TRBV28 with TRBJ1-6, with D unresolved. Trimming stripped 5 bases from V and 7 bases from J, with 12 bases between. The CDR3 extends over 14 amino acids. Germline CDR1 reads MDHEN; CDR2 reads SYDVKM. The CDR3, as DNA: TGTGCCAGCAGTAGCGGGCCCTTAAATTCACCCCTCCACTTT. Protein product: CASSSGPLNSPLHF.

In DNA form, the CDR3 reads TGTGCCAGCAGTACGACTAGCGGGTCCTACGAGCAGTACTTC. As protein: CASSTTSGSYEQYF. V gene TRBV6-5 combines with J gene TRBJ2-7, with TRBD2 matching over 10 bases. CDR1 is MNHEY, CDR2 SVGAGI, per germline. The CDR3 spans 14 residues. V lost 5 bases to trimming and J lost 1 base; unmatched junction nucleotides: 2.

The CDR3 DNA follows: TGTGCCAGCAGGAACGAAATACGTGGGCCCTATGGCTACACCTTC. Its translation is CASRNEIRGPYGYTF. The chain combines TRBV9 with TRBJ1-2; no firm D call. The CDR3 spans 15 residues. Trimming removed 5 bases at V and 4 bases at J, with 18 bases between. The germline gives CDR1 SGDLS, CDR2 YYNGEE.

The rearrangement joins TRBV10-3 to TRBJ1-3, with TRBD1 matching 7 bases. The CDR3 totals 15 residues. Germline CDR1 ENHRY, CDR2 SYGVKD. V lost 6 bases, J lost 0 bases, and 5 bases stayed unmatched. The chain's CDR3 is CAIRPTGYSGNTIYF. CDR3 coding DNA: TGTGCCATCAGACCGACAGGGTACTCTGGAAACACCATATATTTT.

Only a few counts were recorded for this clone. This sequence joins TRBV7-2 and TRBJ2-5; tentative D call: TRBD1 (5 bases). Trimming removed 3 bases at V and 1 base at J, with 12 bases between. CDR1 and CDR2 from the germline V gene are SGHTA and FQGNSA. CDR3 length: 15 residues. This CDR3 reads CASSFRGISQETQYF. The CDR3, as DNA: TGTGCCAGCAGCTTTAGGGGTATCTCCCAAGAGACCCAGTACTTC.

The chain couples TRBV18 to TRBJ1-1; D perhaps matches TRBD1 (6 bases). Germline CDR1 and CDR2: KGHSH and LQKENI. V was shortened by 2 bases and J by 1 base, with 14 bases between the two germline ends. This CDR3 has 16 amino acids. The CDR3 nucleotides read TGTGCCAGCTCACCAAAGGACAGAAGAACGAACACTGAAGCTTTCTTT. This encodes CASSPKDRRTNTEAFF.

The chain uses TRBV11-2 and TRBJ1-3; D might be TRBD1 (6 bases). V lost 5 bases and J 7 bases, leaving 12 bases between the germline ends. CDR3 length: 13 residues. Germline lookup yields CDR1 SGHAT and CDR2 FQNNGV. CDR3 amino acids: CASSPRTENTIYF. As DNA, the CDR3 is TGTGCCAGCAGCCCCAGGACAGAGAACACCATATATTTT. The complete variable domain, with remaining parts taken from reference TRBV11-2 and TRBJ1-3, reads EAGVAQSPRYKIIEKRQSVAFWCNPISGHATLYWYQQILGQGPKLLIQFQNNGVVDDSQLPKDRFSAERLKGVDSTLKIQPAKLEDSAVYLCASSPRTENTIYFGEGSWLTVV.